The 7 T cell receptor beta chains listed next were all sequenced from one sample in a study of STAT5B mutations in CD4+ large granular lymphocyte leukemia. Produced via immunoSEQ multiplex PCR; TCRdb's table is partial and in-frame only. The repertoire holds around 2,100 clones, with about 81% as singletons. Specimen: PBMCs. These TCRs come from a woman aged 65 to 85 with CD4+ T-cell large granular lymphocyte leukemia.

The chain carries TRBV20-1 and TRBJ2-7, with D maybe TRBD1 (6 bases). Germline CDR1 is DFQATT and CDR2 is SNEGSKA (reference sequence). This CDR3 region has 11 residues. V dropped 6 bases and J dropped 5 bases, with 11 bases sitting between them. DNA for the CDR3: TGCAGTGCCGAGGACAGAAACGAGCAGTACTTC. Its protein product is CSAEDRNEQYF.

The chain joins TRBV2 to TRBJ1-5; D might be TRBD1 (6 bases). The CDR3 has 15 residues. Germline CDR1 is SNHLY and CDR2 is FYNNEI. V gave up 2 bases and J gave up 6 bases, with 14 bases separating them. CDR3 DNA sequence: TGTGCCAGCAGTGAAAGGACGGCAGGGGTTCAGCCCCAGCATTTT. Amino acids: CASSERTAGVQPQHF.

The chain joins TRBV25-1 to TRBJ2-5; D not resolved. The DNA matches TRBJ2-7 better at its end, which makes the J call doubtful. Germline V gene data show CDR1 as MGHDK and CDR2 as SYGVNS. The length of the CDR3 is 13 residues. CDR3 sequence reads: CASSEPDTYEQYF. Written as DNA, the CDR3 is TGTGCCAGCAGTGAGCCTGATACCTACGAGCAGTACTTC.

This sequence joins TRBV4-2 and TRBJ2-7, with TRBD1 matching over 11 bases. The CDR3 length is 18 residues. The ends lost 0 bases at V and 3 bases at J; junction bases unmatched: 10. The germline V gene encodes CDR1 LGHNA and CDR2 YNFKEQ. CDR3 DNA sequence: TGTGCCAGCAGCCAAGATAGGTGGACAGGGGGCAGGAACTACGAGCAGTACTTC. This encodes CASSQDRWTGGRNYEQYF.

The V and J genes are TRBV7-2 and TRBJ2-5, with a weak D call TRBD2 (6 bases). This CDR3 contains 15 residues. V dropped 3 bases and J dropped 3 bases, with 14 bases sitting between them. CDR1 is SGHTA, CDR2 FQGNSA, per germline. The CDR3 DNA is TGTGCCAGCAGCTTCGGGGGAGCTAGCAAAGAGACCCAGTACTTC. Its protein is CASSFGGASKETQYF.

The chain links TRBV4-1 to TRBJ2-3; 8 bases align to TRBD2. The V gene's germline CDR1 is MGHRA and CDR2 YSYEKL. V trimming: 2 bases; J trimming: 9 bases; junction bases outside the gene matches: 10. The CDR3 spans 15 residues. The CDR3 coding sequence is TGCGCCAGCAGCCAAAAGACCGGGGTAGCGGGAACGCAGTATTTT. It is translated as CASSQKTGVAGTQYF.

This clone has just a few counts. Distinct nucleotide sequences in the sample also encode this CDR3. This chain joins TRBV9 and TRBJ1-5, with D possibly being TRBD1 (5 bases). V dropped 4 bases and J dropped 1 base, with 9 bases sitting between them. In germline, CDR1 is SGDLS, CDR2 YYNGEE. The CDR3 consists of 14 residues. DNA for the CDR3: TGTGCCAGCAGCACACAGGACAGCAATCAGCCCCAGCATTTT. As protein: CASSTQDSNQPQHF. Looking up the rest from reference TRBV9 and TRBJ1-5 gives the full variable domain: DSGVTQTPKHLITATGQRVTLRCSPRSGDLSVYWYQQSLDQGLQFLIQYYNGEERAKGNILERFSAQQFPDLHSELNLSSLELGDSALYFCASSTQDSNQPQHFGDGTRLSIL.